This entry lists 23 T cell receptor beta chains sequenced from one sample in a study of CD8 T cell repertoires and HIV-1 epitope variants (TCRdb year 2020). Library method: the immunoSEQ multiplex PCR assay. Sourced from immuneACCESS, this table was stored by TCRdb with only in-frame sequences that have V and J called. A share of the clones is absent; for the studies checked, an unresolved V gene accounts for under half, and the remainder has no known explanation. The sample contains 90,000 or so clones, almost 75% of them found a single time. Under 30% of the sample comes from the top ten. The source material was uncultured baseline CD8+ T cells from peripheral blood mononuclear cells (PBMCs). Receptor source: a male donor with HIV.

The rearrangement joins TRBV27 to TRBJ2-3, with 7 bases matching TRBD2. The CDR3 has 15 residues. In germline, CDR1 is MNHEY, CDR2 SMNVEV (reference sequence). After removal of 4 bases from V and 5 bases from J, the junction contained 9 bases not matched to a gene. The CDR3: CASSYGGTTLDTQYF. The CDR3 coding sequence is TGTGCCAGCAGTTATGGCGGGACTACCTTAGATACGCAGTATTTT.

V usage is TRBV30 and J usage is TRBJ2-3; TRBD2 agrees at 10 bases. Per the germline V gene, CDR1 is GTSNPN and CDR2 is SVGIG (reference sequence). The CDR3 runs 16 residues. V shed 4 bases and J 1 base; nucleotides not matched to a gene: 8. Here the CDR3 DNA reads TGTGCCTGGATTCGGCGACTAGCGGGCCGCACAGATACGCAGTATTTT. Its translation: CAWIRRLAGRTDTQYF.

The chain joins TRBV7-2 to TRBJ2-7; D remains ambiguous. V was cut by 0 bases and J by 0 bases, with 6 bases left in between. The CDR3 length is 14 residues. Germline lookup yields CDR1 SGHTA and CDR2 FQGNSA. In nucleotides, the CDR3 is TGTGCCAGCAGCTTAGCTCGGAGCTCCTACGAGCAGTACTTC. It codes for CASSLARSSYEQYF.

This clone is large within its sample. J is TRBJ2-5 and V is TRBV15; no clear D. Germline-derived CDR1 and CDR2 are LNHNV and YYDKDF (reference sequence). The CDR3 contains 13 residues. V lost 0 bases to trimming and J lost 4 bases, with 6 bases between them. Here the CDR3 reads CATSRDRRETQYF. CDR3 sequence (DNA): TGTGCCACCAGCAGAGATCGGAGAGAGACCCAGTACTTC. The full variable domain, completed using reference TRBV15 and TRBJ2-5, is DAMVIQNPRYQVTQFGKPVTLSCSQTLNHNVMYWYQQKSSQAPKLLFHYYDKDFNNEADTPDNFQSRRPNTSFCFLDIRSPGLGDTAMYLCATSRDRRETQYFGPGTRLLVL.

The chain joins TRBV28 to TRBJ2-1, with D maybe TRBD2 (5 bases). CDR3 length: 15 amino acids. Germline assignment: CDR1 MDHEN and CDR2 SYDVKM. Deletions cut 5 bases from V and 1 base from J, with 12 bases between. The CDR3, as DNA: TGTGCCAGCAGTCCAGACTACTCTTCCTACAATGAGCAGTTCTTC. Protein sequence: CASSPDYSSYNEQFF.

This chain connects TRBV5-1 to TRBJ1-1, with D unresolved. Trimming removed 3 bases from V and 1 base from J, with 10 bases in between. Germline values: CDR1 SGHRS, CDR2 YFSETQ. There are 14 residues in the CDR3. This CDR3 is CASSSDAANTEAFF. CDR3 in DNA: TGCGCCAGCAGCTCGGACGCAGCGAACACTGAAGCTTTCTTT.

This sequence joins TRBV5-1 and TRBJ2-7; D unclear. The germline CDR1 and CDR2 sequences are SGHRS and YFSETQ. The CDR3 contains 12 residues. V dropped 0 bases and J dropped 2 bases, with 3 bases sitting between them. In DNA form, the CDR3 reads TGCGCCAGCAGCTTGGACACCTACGAGCAGTACTTC. Encoded protein: CASSLDTYEQYF.

The J gene is TRBJ1-1, the V gene TRBV7-9, with D possibly TRBD1 on 5 matching bases. CDR1 and CDR2 (germline): SEHNR, FQNEAQ (reference sequence). The CDR3 loop spans 13 amino acids. The V end was cut by 2 bases, the J end by 5 bases, with 9 bases between. CDR3 residues: CASSLPGGTEAFF. CDR3 in DNA: TGTGCCAGCAGCTTACCCGGGGGTACTGAAGCTTTCTTT.

The gene calls are TRBV29-1 and TRBJ1-3; 7 positions match TRBD1. The CDR3 length is 15 residues. CDR1 is SQVTM and CDR2 is ANQGSEA in the germline V gene. With V trimmed by 4 bases and J by 4 bases, 10 bases remained unmatched. The CDR3 here is CSVVDRPIPGNTIYF. CDR3 DNA sequence: TGCAGCGTTGTGGACAGGCCTATCCCGGGAAACACCATATATTTT.

The chain joins TRBV6-4 to TRBJ1-1; D is unclear. Germline CDR1 and CDR2: MRHNA and SNTAGT. V was clipped by 6 bases and J by 5 bases, with 19 bases between them. The CDR3 runs 15 residues. The CDR3 sequence: CASREPGNPGTEAFF. The CDR3 region has the DNA TGTGCCAGCAGGGAACCGGGAAACCCGGGGACTGAAGCTTTCTTT.

The V call is TRBV6-5, the J call TRBJ2-3; D ambiguous. V dropped 6 bases and J dropped 4 bases, with 11 bases sitting between them. Germline CDR1 MNHEY, CDR2 SVGAGI. CDR3 length equals 13 residues. The CDR3 spells CASSLGEADTQYF. CDR3 sequence (DNA): TGTGCCAGCAGCCTCGGTGAGGCAGATACGCAGTATTTT.

The chain uses TRBV10-3 and TRBJ2-1, with TRBD1 matching 7 bases. V shed 3 bases, J shed 4 bases, and the junction held 6 bases outside the gene matches. The CDR3 length is 15 residues. CDR1 ENHRY and CDR2 SYGVKD come from the germline V gene. The CDR3 coding sequence is TGTGCCATCAGTGACTCCGGGACAGCTTACAATGAGCAGTTCTTC. Its translation: CAISDSGTAYNEQFF.

A few counts support this clone. Here the CDR3 DNA reads TGTGCCAGCAGCTTTGGGGCCACCTACGAGCAGTACTTC. Its translation: CASSFGATYEQYF. The J gene is TRBJ2-7, the V gene TRBV7-2; possible D gene TRBD1, 5 bases. Trimming pared 3 bases from V and 2 bases from J, leaving 8 bases between. The germline gives CDR1 SGHTA, CDR2 FQGNSA. The CDR3 has 13 residues. Variable domain in full (rest from reference TRBV7-2 and TRBJ2-7): GAGVSQSPSNKVTEKGKDVELRCDPISGHTALYWYRQSLGQGLEFLIYFQGNSAPDKSGLPSDRFSAERTGGSVSTLTIQRTQQEDSAVYLCASSFGATYEQYFGPGTRLTVT.

The sample holds many counts of this clone. The rearrangement links TRBV6-1 to TRBJ2-7; the D is unclear. Germline V gene lookup returns CDR1 MNHNS and CDR2 SASEGT. This CDR3 has 11 amino acids. V shed 3 bases and J shed 4 bases, with 4 bases lying between them. The CDR3 sequence is CASSDMYEQYF. CDR3 coding DNA: TGTGCCAGCAGTGATATGTACGAGCAGTACTTC.

This chain uses TRBV5-1 with TRBJ2-1, with TRBD1 identical over 9 bases. CDR1 is SGHRS, CDR2 YFSETQ, per germline. The CDR3 totals 13 residues. V trimming: 7 bases; J trimming: 1 base; junction bases outside the gene matches: 0. The CDR3 region has the DNA TGCGCCAGCGGGACAGGGTCCTACAATGAGCAGTTCTTC. This gives the protein CASGTGSYNEQFF.

The chain is built from TRBV5-4 and TRBJ1-2; D is perhaps TRBD1 (5 bases). V lost 4 bases to trimming and J lost 5 bases, with 18 bases between them. The germline V gene has CDR1 SGHNT and CDR2 YYREEE (reference sequence). The CDR3 is 15 amino acids. CDR3 coding DNA: TGTGCCAGCAGCCAACCTACAGTAGGGACTTATGGCTACACCTTC. Amino acid sequence: CASSQPTVGTYGYTF.

CDR3 DNA sequence: TGTGCCAGCAGTGAAGGGAATGATAATGAAAAACTGTTTTTT. It translates to CASSEGNDNEKLFF. The chain combines TRBV6-1 with TRBJ1-4; D not resolved. The CDR3 is 14 amino acids. Trimming shortened V by 1 base and J by 4 bases, and 7 bases separated the two germline ends. CDR1 is MNHNS and CDR2 is SASEGT in the germline V gene.

This chain connects TRBV11-2 to TRBJ1-2, with D possibly being TRBD1 (6 bases). The CDR3 runs 12 residues. Germline-derived CDR1 and CDR2 are SGHAT and FQNNGV. V was cut by 5 bases and J by 7 bases, with 11 bases left in between. DNA for the CDR3: TGTGCCAGCAGCACCAACAGGGCTGGCTACACCTTC. Its protein is CASSTNRAGYTF.

This sequence joins TRBV6-5 and TRBJ1-5; D unclear. Germline CDR1 and CDR2: MNHEY and SVGAGI. This CDR3 has 14 residues. V gave up 5 bases and J gave up 9 bases, with 17 bases separating them. CDR3 sequence reads: CASSPGKFDRPQHF. CDR3 nucleotides: TGTGCCAGCAGTCCCGGGAAGTTTGATAGGCCCCAGCATTTT.

The V call is TRBV18, the J call TRBJ1-6; perhaps TRBD1 as D (6 bases). This CDR3 contains 15 residues. The germline V gene has CDR1 KGHSH and CDR2 LQKENI. V was cut by 2 bases and J by 8 bases, with 13 bases left in between. CDR3 amino acids: CASSPVGGQHSPLHF. The CDR3 nucleotides are TGTGCCAGCTCACCAGTTGGGGGGCAACATTCACCCCTCCACTTT.

The chain is built from TRBV18 and TRBJ2-3; the D is unclear. The V gene lost 3 bases and the J gene lost 6 bases, with 10 bases spanning the gap. The germline V gene encodes CDR1 KGHSH and CDR2 LQKENI. CDR3 length: 13 residues. CDR3 in amino acids: CASSPETIDTQYF. The DNA of the CDR3 is TGTGCCAGCTCACCCGAAACTATCGATACGCAGTATTTT.

This clone was found once. V is TRBV9 and J is TRBJ2-5; D is possibly TRBD1 or TRBD2 (6 bases each). Germline values: CDR1 SGDLS, CDR2 YYNGEE. V dropped 1 base and J dropped 4 bases, with 14 bases sitting between them. The length of the CDR3 is 15 residues. The chain's CDR3 is CASSVSSGGGETQYF. CDR3 coding DNA: TGTGCCAGCAGCGTATCATCCGGGGGCGGAGAGACCCAGTACTTC.

The chain couples TRBV29-1 to TRBJ2-7; D is unclear. In germline, CDR1 is SQVTM, CDR2 ANQGSEA. Trimming shortened V by 0 bases and J by 3 bases, and 15 bases separated the two germline ends. The CDR3 loop spans 15 amino acids. CDR3 DNA sequence: TGCAGCGTTGAAGACGGAGAATCTCCTTACTACGAGCAGTACTTC. It encodes CSVEDGESPYYEQYF.